This T cell receptor beta chain was recovered during a study of blood T cell repertoires in COVID-19. Turning to the study itself: There were acute and convalescent COVID-19 samples, and they came from the United States, Italy and Spain. From T cells, B-cell-depleted T cells, or PBMCs came the material, which was cDNA or gDNA.

Clones were read by immunoSEQ multiplex PCR, and TCRdb kept only the in-frame ones, dropping some. The repertoire holds a few hundred thousand clones, approximately 92% seen once, with 0.95% to 1.3% in the top ten. The participants were between about 18 and 95 years old and came from some 25 US areas. The study counted Cohort 3 donors as recovered given two negative PCRs, clearance, or symptom resolution. This CDR3 contains 13 residues. J was trimmed by 0 bases and V by 10 bases; bases with no gene match: 3. Germline V gene lookup returns CDR1 MNHEY and CDR2 SVGAGI. Source material: PBMCs or T cells enriched from blood (not recorded which). The origin of this receptor is a man aged 25 to 45 who had recovered from COVID-19. V gene TRBV6-5 combines with J gene TRBJ1-1, with TRBD1 identical over 9 bases. CDR3 nucleotides: TGTGCCACCGGGACAGGGATGAACACTGAAGCTTTCTTT. It codes for CATGTGMNTEAFF.